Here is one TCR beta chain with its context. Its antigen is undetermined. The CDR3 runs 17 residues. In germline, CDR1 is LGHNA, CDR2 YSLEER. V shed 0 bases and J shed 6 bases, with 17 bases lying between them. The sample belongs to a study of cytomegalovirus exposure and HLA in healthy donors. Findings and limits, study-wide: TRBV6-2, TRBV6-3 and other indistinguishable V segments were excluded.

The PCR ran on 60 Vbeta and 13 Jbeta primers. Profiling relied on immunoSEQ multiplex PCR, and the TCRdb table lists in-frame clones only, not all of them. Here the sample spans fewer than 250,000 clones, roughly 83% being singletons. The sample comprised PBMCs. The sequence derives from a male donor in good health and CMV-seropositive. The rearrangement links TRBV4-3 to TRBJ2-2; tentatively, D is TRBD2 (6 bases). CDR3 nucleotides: TGCGCCAGCAGCCAAGATAGAGCTAGCGTCCTCCCCGGGGAGCTGTTTTTT. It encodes CASSQDRASVLPGELFF.